Listed below are T cell receptor beta chains from one sample, sequenced in a study of cytomegalovirus exposure and HLA in healthy donors. Profiled with immunoSEQ multiplex PCR; TCRdb holds only in-frame clones, not every one. Recorded for this sample: about 130,000 clones. Sequenced material: PBMCs. Source of these receptors: a woman aged 40 to 50 in good health and CMV-seropositive. Each CDR3 is given with its conserved first and last residue. D genes are given only for firm matches.

TRBJ2-3,TRBV7-3,TRBD2,CASSSSVSGDFTDTQYF,TGTGCCAGCAGCTCCTCGGTTAGCGGGGATTTCACAGATACGCAGTATTTT
TRBJ1-2,TRBV6-5,TRBD1,CASSRATGTYGYTF,TGTGCCAGCAGCCGTGCGACAGGGACTTATGGCTACACCTTC
TRBJ2-7,TRBV2,TRBD2,CASSEAGSGSGYEQYF,TGTGCCAGCAGTGAAGCGGGAAGCGGGAGTGGCTACGAGCAGTACTTC
TRBJ1-2,TRBV19,-,CASSPQGSDFYGYTF,TGTGCCAGTAGTCCTCAGGGGAGCGACTTCTATGGCTACACCTTC
TRBJ1-2,TRBV27,-,CASSLAAGSNYGYTF,TGTGCCAGCAGTTTAGCGGCAGGGTCTAACTATGGCTACACCTTC
TRBJ1-2,TRBV30,-,CAWSVSSYGYTF,TGTGCCTGGAGTGTATCCAGCTATGGCTACACCTTC
TRBJ2-7,TRBV6-5,TRBD2,CASKRSNGRVEQYF,TGTGCCAGCAAGAGGAGTAACGGGAGGGTTGAGCAGTACTTC
TRBJ2-3,TRBV9,-,CASSVRGGSGPNTQYF,TGTGCCAGCAGCGTAAGGGGCGGAAGTGGGCCTAATACGCAGTATTTT
TRBJ2-7,TRBV19,TRBD1,CASSISQGSYEQYF,TGTGCCAGTAGTATATCACAGGGGTCCTACGAGCAGTACTTC
TRBJ2-7,TRBV11-3,-,CASSLDGGALGEQYF,TGTGCCAGCAGCTTAGACGGGGGAGCGCTAGGCGAGCAGTACTTC
TRBJ1-4,TRBV18,-,CASSPQTVLNEKLFF,TGTGCCAGCTCACCGCAGACAGTCCTTAATGAAAAACTGTTTTTT
TRBJ2-7,TRBV28,TRBD1,CASSSPTGGAVYEQYF,TGTGCCAGCAGTTCGCCGACAGGGGGCGCGGTATACGAGCAGTACTTC
TRBJ2-1,TRBV7-3,-,CASSFTGSRRTYNEQFF,TGTGCCAGCAGCTTCACAGGGTCTCGCCGTACGTACAATGAGCAGTTCTTC
TRBJ2-1,TRBV5-6,TRBD1,CAAGTARYNEQFF,TGTGCCGCCGGGACAGCGAGGTACAATGAGCAGTTCTTC
TRBJ1-5,TRBV5-8,TRBD1,CASSAQGQSNQPQHF,TGTGCCAGCAGCGCACAGGGACAGAGCAATCAGCCCCAGCATTTT
TRBJ2-7,TRBV15,TRBD1,CATSSGQGATYEQYF,TGTGCCACCAGCAGCGGACAGGGGGCAACCTACGAGCAGTACTTC
TRBJ2-1,TRBV2,-,CASWLSGPYNEQFF,TGTGCCAGCTGGCTTAGCGGCCCCTACAATGAGCAGTTCTTC
TRBJ1-2,TRBV5-1,-,CASSFGSGMGGIGYTF,TGCGCCAGCAGCTTTGGCTCGGGCATGGGGGGTATTGGCTACACCTTC
TRBJ1-4,TRBV25-1,-,CASSDVSTNEKLFF,TGTGCCAGCAGTGACGTGTCTACTAATGAAAAACTGTTTTTT
TRBJ2-7,TRBV29-1,-,CSVEEATYEQYF,TGCAGCGTTGAAGAAGCCACCTACGAGCAGTACTTC
TRBJ2-6,TRBV19,-,CASSIDSGVSGANVLTF,TGTGCCAGTAGTATAGATTCAGGGGTCTCTGGGGCCAACGTCCTGACTTTC
TRBJ2-7,TRBV7-2,TRBD1,CASSLEQGGSYEQYF,TGTGCCAGCAGCTTAGAACAGGGGGGAAGCTACGAGCAGTACTTC
TRBJ2-3,TRBV30,-,CAWSVEVVADTQYF,TGTGCCTGGAGTGTAGAGGTGGTGGCAGATACGCAGTATTTT
TRBJ2-7,TRBV13,TRBD2,CASSLTSGPSYEQYF,TGTGCCAGCAGCTTGACTAGCGGGCCCTCCTACGAGCAGTACTTC
TRBJ2-5,TRBV2,TRBD2,CASSSGREETQYF,TGTGCCAGCAGTTCCGGGAGGGAAGAGACCCAGTACTTC
TRBJ2-1,TRBV7-8,TRBD2,CASSSSGNSYNEQFF,TGTGCCAGCAGCAGTAGCGGGAACTCCTACAATGAGCAGTTCTTC
TRBJ2-3,TRBV13,TRBD2,CASSFRTSGREDTQYF,TGTGCCAGCAGCTTCCGGACTAGCGGGAGAGAGGATACGCAGTATTTT
TRBJ1-3,TRBV19,-,CASSVTTLGNTIYF,TGTGCCAGTAGTGTGACTACCCTCGGAAACACCATATATTTT
TRBJ2-3,TRBV28,TRBD2,CASSRGTSGLSTDTQYF,TGTGCCAGCAGTCGCGGGACTAGCGGGCTAAGCACAGATACGCAGTATTTT
TRBJ2-1,TRBV7-3,-,CASSSAAVGANEQFF,TGTGCCAGCAGCTCCGCGGCAGTGGGGGCCAATGAGCAGTTCTTC
TRBJ2-5,TRBV28,TRBD1,CASSAPGQGFTGSTGETQYF,TGTGCCAGCAGTGCCCCGGGACAGGGCTTCACGGGATCCACGGGGGAGACCCAGTACTTC
TRBJ2-7,TRBV7-6,TRBD2,CASSLELSGLAGDGQYF,TGTGCCAGCAGCTTAGAGTTAAGCGGGCTAGCGGGAGACGGGCAGTACTTC
TRBJ1-2,TRBV19,-,CASSIGARDYGYTF,TGTGCCAGTAGTATTGGGGCCAGGGACTATGGCTACACCTTC